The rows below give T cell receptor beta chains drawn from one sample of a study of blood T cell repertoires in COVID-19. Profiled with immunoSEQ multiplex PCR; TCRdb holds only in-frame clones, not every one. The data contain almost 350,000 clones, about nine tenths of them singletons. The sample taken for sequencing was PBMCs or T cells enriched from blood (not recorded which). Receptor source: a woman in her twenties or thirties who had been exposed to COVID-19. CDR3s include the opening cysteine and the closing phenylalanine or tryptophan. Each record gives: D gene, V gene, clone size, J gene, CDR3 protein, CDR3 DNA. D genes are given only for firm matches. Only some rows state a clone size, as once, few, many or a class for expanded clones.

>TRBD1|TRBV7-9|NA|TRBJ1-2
CASSQGQQYGYTF
TGTGCCAGCAGTCAGGGACAGCAATATGGCTACACCTTC
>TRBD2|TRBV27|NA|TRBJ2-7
CASSFRLAGSYEQYF
TGTGCCAGCAGTTTTAGGCTAGCGGGCTCCTACGAGCAGTACTTC
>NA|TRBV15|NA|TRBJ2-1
CATSTSPSSGSYNEQFF
TGTGCCACCAGCACTTCCCCGTCGAGTGGCTCCTACAATGAGCAGTTCTTC
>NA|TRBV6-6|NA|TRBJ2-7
CASGTSTYEQYF
TGTGCCAGTGGGACATCCACCTACGAGCAGTACTTC
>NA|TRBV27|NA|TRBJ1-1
CASFQRENTEAFF
TGTGCCAGCTTTCAAAGAGAGAACACTGAAGCTTTCTTT
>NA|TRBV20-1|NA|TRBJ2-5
CSALEETQYF
TGCAGTGCCCTAGAAGAGACCCAGTACTTC
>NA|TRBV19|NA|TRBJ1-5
CASTPRGLRVSNQPQHF
TGTGCCAGTACCCCGAGGGGGTTGAGGGTTAGCAATCAGCCCCAGCATTTT
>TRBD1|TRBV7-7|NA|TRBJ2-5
CASSLLGTGGMETQYF
TGTGCCAGCAGCTTATTGGGGACAGGGGGCATGGAGACCCAGTACTTC
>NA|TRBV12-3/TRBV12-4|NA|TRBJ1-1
CASRAGSQAFF
TGTGCCAGCAGGGCGGGATCCCAAGCTTTCTTT
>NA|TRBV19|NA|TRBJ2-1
CASSPSVNSYNEQFF
TGTGCCAGTAGTCCTTCCGTTAACTCCTACAATGAGCAGTTCTTC
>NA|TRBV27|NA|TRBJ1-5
CASSLMGSHQPQHF
TGTGCCAGCAGTTTAATGGGGAGTCATCAGCCCCAGCATTTT
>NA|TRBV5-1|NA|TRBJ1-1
CASSLAEGSTEAFF
TGCGCCAGCAGCTTGGCGGAGGGGTCCACTGAAGCTTTCTTT
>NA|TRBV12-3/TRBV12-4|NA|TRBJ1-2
CASSPGQTYGYTF
TGTGCCAGCAGCCCCGGACAGACTTATGGCTACACCTTC
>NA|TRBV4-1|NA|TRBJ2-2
CATMGGADNTGELFF
TGCGCCACCATGGGTGGGGCAGACAACACCGGGGAGCTGTTTTTT
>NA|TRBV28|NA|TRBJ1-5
CASSLSPRNQPQHF
TGTGCCAGCAGTTTATCGCCTAGGAATCAGCCCCAGCATTTT
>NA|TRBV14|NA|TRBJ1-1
CASSRVNRGWGTEAFF
TGTGCCAGCAGCCGGGTAAATCGGGGTTGGGGCACTGAAGCTTTCTTT
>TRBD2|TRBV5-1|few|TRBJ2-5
CASSSAGVGATQYF
TGCGCCAGCAGCTCAGCGGGAGTTGGTGCGACCCAGTACTTC
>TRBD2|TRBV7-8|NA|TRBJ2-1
CASSPRGGPNEQFF
TGTGCCAGCAGCCCGCGGGGGGGGCCCAATGAGCAGTTCTTC
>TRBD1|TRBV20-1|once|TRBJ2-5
CSASETGLETQYF
TGCAGTGCTAGTGAGACAGGGTTAGAGACCCAGTACTTC
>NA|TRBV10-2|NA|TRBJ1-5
CASSDLGHQPQHF
TGCGCCAGCAGTGACCTGGGCCATCAGCCCCAGCATTTT
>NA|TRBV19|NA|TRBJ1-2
CASSMEGNYGYTF
TGTGCCAGTAGTATGGAGGGGAACTATGGCTACACCTTC
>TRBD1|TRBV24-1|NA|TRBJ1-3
CATSDPGTGAGNTIYF
TGTGCCACCAGTGATCCCGGGACAGGGGCTGGAAACACCATATATTTT
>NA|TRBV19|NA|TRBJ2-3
CASQVGSGGTDTQYF
TGTGCCAGTCAGGTGGGATCGGGGGGCACAGATACGCAGTATTTT
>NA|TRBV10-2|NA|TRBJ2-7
CASISGLEQYF
TGCGCCAGCATCTCGGGGTTGGAGCAGTACTTC
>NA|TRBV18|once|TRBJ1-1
CASSPTGRGTEAFF
TGTGCCAGCTCACCCACAGGGCGAGGGACTGAAGCTTTCTTT
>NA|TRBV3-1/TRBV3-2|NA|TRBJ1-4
CASSQLSNEKLFF
TGTGCCAGCAGCCAACTTTCTAATGAAAAACTGTTTTTT
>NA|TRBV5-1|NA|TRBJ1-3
CASSLGQAFTGNTIYF
TGCGCCAGCAGCTTGGGACAGGCGTTTACGGGAAACACCATATATTTT
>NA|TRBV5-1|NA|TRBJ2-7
CASSGGTANYEQYF
TGCGCCAGCAGCGGCGGGACAGCCAACTACGAGCAGTACTTC
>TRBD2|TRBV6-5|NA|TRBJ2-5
CASTPLAGAGTQYF
TGTGCCAGCACTCCGCTAGCGGGAGCCGGGACCCAGTACTTC
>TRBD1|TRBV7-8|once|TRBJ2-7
CASSLAPGQGSYEQYF
TGTGCCAGCAGCTTAGCCCCGGGACAGGGCTCCTACGAGCAGTACTTC
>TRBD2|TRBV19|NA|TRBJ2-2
CASSILSGRVRTGELFF
TGTGCCAGTAGTATCTTAAGTGGGAGGGTCCGAACCGGGGAGCTGTTTTTT
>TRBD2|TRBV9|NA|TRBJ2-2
CASSVEGGRANTGELFF
TGTGCCAGCAGCGTAGAAGGCGGGAGAGCGAACACCGGGGAGCTGTTTTTT
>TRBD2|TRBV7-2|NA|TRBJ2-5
CASSLWRELEKETQYF
TGTGCCAGCAGCTTATGGCGGGAGTTAGAGAAAGAGACCCAGTACTTC
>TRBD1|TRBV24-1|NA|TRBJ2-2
CATSDLTGADTGELFF
TGTGCCACCAGTGATTTAACAGGGGCTGACACCGGGGAGCTGTTTTTT
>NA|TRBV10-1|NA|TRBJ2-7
CASPQEYEQYF
TGCGCCAGCCCACAGGAATACGAGCAGTACTTC
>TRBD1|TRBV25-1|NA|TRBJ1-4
CASSERTGINEKLFF
TGTGCCAGCAGTGAAAGGACAGGGATTAATGAAAAACTGTTTTTT
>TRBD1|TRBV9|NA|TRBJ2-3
CASSPGTGKDTQYF
TGTGCCAGCAGCCCAGGGACAGGGAAAGATACGCAGTATTTT
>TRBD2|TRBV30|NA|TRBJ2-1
CATSPSGSGEQFF
TGTGCCACCTCCCCTAGCGGGAGCGGTGAGCAGTTCTTC
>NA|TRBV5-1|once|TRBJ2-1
CASSLVLDLGNEQFF
TGCGCCAGCAGCTTGGTTTTGGACTTGGGCAATGAGCAGTTCTTC
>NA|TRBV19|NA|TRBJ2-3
CASRKVGGNTDTQYF
TGTGCCAGTAGGAAGGTAGGCGGGAACACAGATACGCAGTATTTT
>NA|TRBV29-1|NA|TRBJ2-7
CSVAGSSYEQYF
TGCAGCGTGGCGGGGAGCTCCTACGAGCAGTACTTC
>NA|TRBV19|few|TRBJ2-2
CASSILPLTQVRELFF
TGTGCCAGTAGTATACTCCCCCTCACTCAGGTCCGGGAGCTGTTTTTT
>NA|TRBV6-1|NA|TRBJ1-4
CASSEGGGAEKLFF
TGTGCCAGCAGTGAAGGCGGGGGGGCTGAAAAACTGTTTTTT
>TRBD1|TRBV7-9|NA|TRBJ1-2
CASSLRDRAYGYTF
TGTGCCAGCAGCTTACGGGACAGGGCCTATGGCTACACCTTC
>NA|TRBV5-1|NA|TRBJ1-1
CASSPQINTEAFF
TGCGCCAGCAGTCCCCAAATCAACACTGAAGCTTTCTTT